A selection of T cell receptor beta chains follows, all from one sample in a study of control samples from healthy donors and cancer patients. Repertoires were generated with immunoSEQ multiplex PCR, while TCRdb's copy carries only in-frame clones and drops some. The repertoire holds over 100,000 clones, with about nine tenths as singletons. Sequenced: blood. The source is a man in his forties in good health. Each CDR3 is given with its conserved first and last residue. The D gene is left open where the match is weak. Where a row states a size, it is once, few, many or the class of an expanded clone; other rows omit it.

DNA: TGTGCCAGCACCCCGGGTCCGGAGAACTATGGCTACACCTTC
CDR3: CASTPGPENYGYTF
J: TRBJ1-2
V: TRBV6-5
size: -
D: -

DNA: TGTGCCAGCAGCCCCGGGACTAGCGGGGGGCAACGAAATCAAGAGACCCAGTACTTC
CDR3: CASSPGTSGGQRNQETQYF
J: TRBJ2-5
V: TRBV9
size: -
D: TRBD2

DNA: TGCGCCAGCAGCTTGCGGGCCGTCCAAGAGACCCAGTACTTC
CDR3: CASSLRAVQETQYF
J: TRBJ2-5
V: TRBV5-1
size: -
D: -

DNA: TGTGCCATCTCCGGGGGCGCATATAATTCACCCCTCCACTTT
CDR3: CAISGGAYNSPLHF
J: TRBJ1-6
V: TRBV10-3
size: -
D: -

DNA: TGTGCCACCAGCAGAGATCAACCAAACAATGAGCAGTTCTTC
CDR3: CATSRDQPNNEQFF
J: TRBJ2-1
V: TRBV15
size: -
D: -

DNA: TGTGCCAGCACGCCAGGGGAGACCCAGTACTTC
CDR3: CASTPGETQYF
J: TRBJ2-5
V: TRBV3-1/TRBV3-2
size: -
D: -

DNA: TGTGCCTGGTGGACAGGAGATGGCTACACCTTC
CDR3: CAWWTGDGYTF
J: TRBJ1-2
V: TRBV30
size: -
D: TRBD1

DNA: TGTGCCAGCACCGAATTGGGGGGCACTGAAGCTTTCTTT
CDR3: CASTELGGTEAFF
J: TRBJ1-1
V: TRBV5-4
size: -
D: -

DNA: TGCAGTGCCCCTTACCCCTACGAGCAGTACTTC
CDR3: CSAPYPYEQYF
J: TRBJ2-7
V: TRBV20-1
size: -
D: -

DNA: TGTGCCAGCAGCCGGGACAGCAATCAGCCCCAGCATTTT
CDR3: CASSRDSNQPQHF
J: TRBJ1-5
V: TRBV2
size: -
D: -

DNA: TGCGCCAGCAGTGAACCCACAGGGGACGATACGCAGTATTTT
CDR3: CASSEPTGDDTQYF
J: TRBJ2-3
V: TRBV10-1
size: -
D: TRBD1

DNA: TGTGCCAGCAGCTCACAGGGGAACACTGAAGCTTTCTTT
CDR3: CASSSQGNTEAFF
J: TRBJ1-1
V: TRBV7-3
size: -
D: -

DNA: TGTGCCTGGAAGGGGGCCGGGACAGATACGCAGTATTTT
CDR3: CAWKGAGTDTQYF
J: TRBJ2-3
V: TRBV30
size: -
D: TRBD1

DNA: TGTGCCACCAGCAGAGGTGAGGGGCTCTACGAGCAGTACTTC
CDR3: CATSRGEGLYEQYF
J: TRBJ2-7
V: TRBV15
size: once
D: -

DNA: TGTGCCAGCAGCTCAAATACAGGGAAGGACACCGGGGAGCTGTTTTTT
CDR3: CASSSNTGKDTGELFF
J: TRBJ2-2
V: TRBV11-3
size: -
D: -

DNA: TGTGCCAGCAGCTCGAAACGGGGTGAGGGCACAGATACGCAGTATTTT
CDR3: CASSSKRGEGTDTQYF
J: TRBJ2-3
V: TRBV7-9
size: -
D: -

DNA: TGTGCCAGCAGTAAGGGACCGAACTATGGCTACACCTTC
CDR3: CASSKGPNYGYTF
J: TRBJ1-2
V: TRBV25-1
size: -
D: -

DNA: TGTGCCAGCAGCCAACTTGGCGGGGGGACCTCATCCTTCGATGAGCAGTTCTTC
CDR3: CASSQLGGGTSSFDEQFF
J: TRBJ2-1
V: TRBV4-2
size: -
D: TRBD2

DNA: TGTGCCACCAGCAGAGAAGCCGCCAGGGTGAGCACTGAAGCTTTCTTT
CDR3: CATSREAARVSTEAFF
J: TRBJ1-1
V: TRBV15
size: -
D: -

DNA: TGCGCCAGCAGCTCTGGGACAGGGGGCCAGGGAGAGACCCAGTACTTC
CDR3: CASSSGTGGQGETQYF
J: TRBJ2-5
V: TRBV5-1
size: -
D: TRBD1

DNA: TGTGCCAGCAGCTTGGCAGGAAAGTTACTCGGGAGCACTGAAGCTTTCTTT
CDR3: CASSLAGKLLGSTEAFF
J: TRBJ1-1
V: TRBV5-6
size: -
D: -

DNA: TGTGCCAGCAGTAACGCCGGGGGGTTCGCCGAGACCCAGTACTTC
CDR3: CASSNAGGFAETQYF
J: TRBJ2-5
V: TRBV27
size: -
D: TRBD2

DNA: TGTGCCAGTCACAGGGGAGTCCAAGAGACCCAGTACTTC
CDR3: CASHRGVQETQYF
J: TRBJ2-5
V: TRBV6-5
size: -
D: TRBD1

DNA: TGTGCCAGCAGCACGGGCTCTGGAAACACCATATATTTT
CDR3: CASSTGSGNTIYF
J: TRBJ1-3
V: TRBV7-3
size: -
D: -

DNA: TGCGCCAGCAGCTTGGAACGGCCTAGCACAGATACGCAGTATTTT
CDR3: CASSLERPSTDTQYF
J: TRBJ2-3
V: TRBV5-1
size: -
D: -

DNA: TGCGCCAGCAGCTTGAGTCCTTGGTCCGGCTCCGGGGAGCTGTTTTTT
CDR3: CASSLSPWSGSGELFF
J: TRBJ2-2
V: TRBV5-1
size: -
D: -

DNA: TGTGCCAGCAGCCATTCAGACCCCGGGACTAACTATGGCTACACCTTC
CDR3: CASSHSDPGTNYGYTF
J: TRBJ1-2
V: TRBV3-1/TRBV3-2
size: once
D: -

DNA: TGCGCCAGCAGCCCCCCTGGGAACGAGCAGTACTTC
CDR3: CASSPPGNEQYF
J: TRBJ2-7
V: TRBV5-1
size: -
D: -

DNA: TGTGCCAGTAGTATTAAGGGGCAGTATGACGACATTCAGTACTTC
CDR3: CASSIKGQYDDIQYF
J: TRBJ2-4
V: TRBV19
size: -
D: -

DNA: TGCGCCAGCAGCAGCGGACAGGACTCCTACGAGCAGTACTTC
CDR3: CASSSGQDSYEQYF
J: TRBJ2-7
V: TRBV5-1
size: once
D: TRBD1

DNA: TGTGCCAGCAGTGAATCAGGGCGGAGCAATCAGCCCCAGCATTTT
CDR3: CASSESGRSNQPQHF
J: TRBJ1-5
V: TRBV6-1
size: -
D: -

DNA: TGTGCCAGCAGCCCGGGGGAGGGGTGGGGCAGCAAAGAGACCCAGTACTTC
CDR3: CASSPGEGWGSKETQYF
J: TRBJ2-5
V: TRBV5-4
size: -
D: TRBD2

DNA: TGTGCCAGCTCATCGAGGGTTAATGAAAAACTGTTTTTT
CDR3: CASSSRVNEKLFF
J: TRBJ1-4
V: TRBV18
size: -
D: -

DNA: TGCGCCAGCTATTGGACTAGCGGATACAATGAGCAGTTCTTC
CDR3: CASYWTSGYNEQFF
J: TRBJ2-1
V: TRBV5-1
size: -
D: TRBD2

DNA: TGTGCCAGCAGTTTATCCCGGTGGAATTCACCCCTCCACTTT
CDR3: CASSLSRWNSPLHF
J: TRBJ1-6
V: TRBV27
size: -
D: -

DNA: TGTGCCAGCAGTGAAATTGTACTAGCGGGGGGGATGGAGCAGTTCTTC
CDR3: CASSEIVLAGGMEQFF
J: TRBJ2-1
V: TRBV2
size: -
D: TRBD2

DNA: TGTGCCAGCACCATAGGCCGGTTCTATGAGCAGTTCTTC
CDR3: CASTIGRFYEQFF
J: TRBJ2-1
V: TRBV6-6
size: -
D: -

DNA: TGTGCCAGCAGTGAAGCTGGGACCGGTACGCAGTATTTT
CDR3: CASSEAGTGTQYF
J: TRBJ2-3
V: TRBV6-1
size: -
D: -

DNA: TGTGCCAGCTCACCGGGGGCGGACGAGCAGTACTTC
CDR3: CASSPGADEQYF
J: TRBJ2-7
V: TRBV18
size: -
D: -

DNA: TGCAGCCCACACAGGGAGGTTGCTGGAAACACCATATATTTT
CDR3: CSPHREVAGNTIYF
J: TRBJ1-3
V: TRBV29-1
size: -
D: -

DNA: TGTGCCAGTAGTATAGACCAGGACAGGGTAAGGGCTGGGGCCAACGTCCTGACTTTC
CDR3: CASSIDQDRVRAGANVLTF
J: TRBJ2-6
V: TRBV19
size: -
D: TRBD1

DNA: TGTGCCAGCAGTGGACAGGGCTACGAGCAGTACTTC
CDR3: CASSGQGYEQYF
J: TRBJ2-7
V: TRBV27
size: -
D: TRBD1

DNA: TGTGCCAGCAGCTCTGGGGGCCGGGGGCAGCCCCAGCATTTT
CDR3: CASSSGGRGQPQHF
J: TRBJ1-5
V: TRBV6-6
size: -
D: -

DNA: TGTGCCAGCAGCGGGCCAGGACCCAGCACAGATACGCAGTATTTT
CDR3: CASSGPGPSTDTQYF
J: TRBJ2-3
V: TRBV9
size: -
D: -

DNA: TGTGCCAGCAGAGGACAGCCGAACACTGAAGCTTTCTTT
CDR3: CASRGQPNTEAFF
J: TRBJ1-1
V: TRBV2
size: -
D: -

DNA: TGTGCCAGTAGTATATATAGGGACAAGAAAGAGACCCAGTACTTC
CDR3: CASSIYRDKKETQYF
J: TRBJ2-5
V: TRBV19
size: -
D: -

DNA: TGCGCCAGCAGCTTGGTTGGGGGCGAGGGCACTGAAGCTTTCTTT
CDR3: CASSLVGGEGTEAFF
J: TRBJ1-1
V: TRBV5-1
size: -
D: -

DNA: TGTGCCAGTAGCCGAAACAGGGGCACTAATGAAAAACTGTTTTTT
CDR3: CASSRNRGTNEKLFF
J: TRBJ1-4
V: TRBV19
size: -
D: TRBD1

DNA: TGTGCCAGTTGCCCGGGGGGTCAGAATGAGCAGTTCTTC
CDR3: CASCPGGQNEQFF
J: TRBJ2-1
V: TRBV6-5
size: -
D: TRBD2

DNA: TGTGCCAGTAGTCTGGGACAGGCGACTAGCACAGATACGCAGTATTTT
CDR3: CASSLGQATSTDTQYF
J: TRBJ2-3
V: TRBV19
size: -
D: TRBD1

DNA: TGTGCCAGCAGTCCATACTCCGGGACAGGGGTCGGAAACACCATATATTTT
CDR3: CASSPYSGTGVGNTIYF
J: TRBJ1-3
V: TRBV27
size: once
D: TRBD1

DNA: TGTGCCAGTAGATTAACAGGGGGCGCTTCTGGGGCCAACGTCCTGACTTTC
CDR3: CASRLTGGASGANVLTF
J: TRBJ2-6
V: TRBV19
size: -
D: TRBD1

DNA: TGTGCCACCAGCAGAGACCTCAGGGTTTTGGGTAATGAGCAGTTCTTC
CDR3: CATSRDLRVLGNEQFF
J: TRBJ2-1
V: TRBV15
size: -
D: -

DNA: TGTGCCAGCAGACCTTTACTCCCAACGGGGAATTCACCCCTCCACTTT
CDR3: CASRPLLPTGNSPLHF
J: TRBJ1-6
V: TRBV6-6
size: -
D: -

DNA: TGCAGCGTTGGAGGGACTAGGTCAATGTACAATGAGCAGTTCTTC
CDR3: CSVGGTRSMYNEQFF
J: TRBJ2-1
V: TRBV29-1
size: -
D: TRBD2

DNA: TGTGCCAGCAGTGAAAGGCTAGCGGGGGGCACAGATACGCAGTATTTT
CDR3: CASSERLAGGTDTQYF
J: TRBJ2-3
V: TRBV6-1
size: -
D: TRBD2

DNA: TGTGCCAGCAGCCAAGGGACAGGGATTCTGGGTGGATGGGGCTACACCTTC
CDR3: CASSQGTGILGGWGYTF
J: TRBJ1-2
V: TRBV3-1/TRBV3-2
size: -
D: TRBD1